Sequencing of this TCR beta chain was carried out in a study of T cells after yellow fever vaccination. TCRdb used MiXCR to reprocess the 5' RACE reads, holding one entry per CDR3 protein. The data show under 80,000 distinct CDR3 sequences, with 6.5% to 8% seen just once and roughly a third held by the top ten. This clonotype was counted at least ten times. Antigen: not known. Germline V CDR1 and CDR2: SEHNR, FQNEAQ (reference sequence). The CDR3 spans 14 residues. V dropped 5 bases and J dropped 3; count of bases not matched to a gene: 7. Findings and caveats of the study: Primary-vaccination clones mostly resurfaced post-booster (just under 98% CD4, around 88% CD8).

The receptor's source is a man aged 25 to 45 who received the YFV17D yellow fever vaccine. The J gene is TRBJ2-7, the V gene TRBV7-9, with 7 nucleotides matching TRBD2. The sample here was CD8+ T cells sorted from PBMCs, taken 15 days after the yellow fever booster vaccination. CDR3 DNA sequence: TGTGCCAGCAGCCCGCCGGCGGGGGTCTACGAGCAGTACTTC. Protein: CASSPPAGVYEQYF.